This T cell receptor beta chain was documented in a study of OX40 agonist ivuxolimab in advanced cancers. Across the whole study: The patients received agonistic anti-OX40 (CD134) antibody ivuxolimab. Patients in dose escalation had liver, melanoma, kidney or head and neck cancers. Participants could have had prior anti-PD-1, anti-PD-L1 or anti-CTLA-4 therapy, and around 40% had some. Study conclusions and caveats: The CD4+ and CD8+ T cells in the blood had expanded clonally by week 6 at 0.1 to 3.0 mg/kg.

A word on this clone: Its antigen remains unidentified.

The CDR3 loop spans 14 amino acids. Trimming shortened V by 2 bases and J by 5 bases, and 12 bases separated the two germline ends. The germline CDR1 and CDR2 sequences are MNHEY and SMNVEV (reference sequence). Profiling relied on immunoSEQ multiplex PCR, and the TCRdb table lists in-frame clones only, not all of them. Of over 45,000 clones in the sample, more than 85% were seen once. The TCR sequence derives from an adult with an advanced solid tumor such as melanoma, head and neck, liver or kidney cancer. The chain uses TRBV27 and TRBJ2-5, with D possibly being TRBD2 (5 bases). The sample in question was CD4+ or CD8+ T cells sorted from blood, obtained in a trial of the OX40 agonist ivuxolimab. CDR3 sequence reads: CASSLTGIFETQYF. The DNA for the CDR3 is TGTGCCAGCAGTTTAACCGGGATTTTCGAGACCCAGTACTTC.